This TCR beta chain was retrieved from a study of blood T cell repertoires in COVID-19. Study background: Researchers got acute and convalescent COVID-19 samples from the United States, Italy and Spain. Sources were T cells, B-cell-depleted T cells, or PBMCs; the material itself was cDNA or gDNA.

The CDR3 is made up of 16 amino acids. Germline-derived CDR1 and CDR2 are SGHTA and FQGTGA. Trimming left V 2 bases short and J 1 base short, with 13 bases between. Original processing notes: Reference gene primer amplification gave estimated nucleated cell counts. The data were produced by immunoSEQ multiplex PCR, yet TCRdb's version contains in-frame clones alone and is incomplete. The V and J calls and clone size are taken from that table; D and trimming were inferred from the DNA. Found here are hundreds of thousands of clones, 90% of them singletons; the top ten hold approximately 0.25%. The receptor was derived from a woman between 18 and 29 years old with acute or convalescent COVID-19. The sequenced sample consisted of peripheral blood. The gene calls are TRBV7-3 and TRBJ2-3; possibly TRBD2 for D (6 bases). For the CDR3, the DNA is TGTGCCAGCAGCTTAGGGAGGCGAGGGGGCACAGATACGCAGTATTTT. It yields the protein CASSLGRRGGTDTQYF.